The 3 T cell receptor beta chains presented below share a single source sample, sequenced in a study of Ad26.COV2.S vaccination and SARS-CoV-2 variants listed by TCRdb under 2021. Reading the label with the study, this specimen's treatment or condition is: around 19 received Ad26.COV2.S at low or high dose, single or two shots; about 5 received placebo; per-sample allocation not given. Repertoires of vaccine and placebo recipients were sequenced from samples collected on day 63 after the first injection. Receptor amplification or capture employed the immunoSEQ multiplex PCR assay. Sourced from immuneACCESS, this table was stored by TCRdb with only in-frame sequences that have V and J called. A share of the clones is absent; for the studies checked, an unresolved V gene accounts for under half, and the remainder has no known explanation. This sample comprises 380,000 or so clones, around 89% of them detected only once. Together, the top ten hold roughly 5% of the sample.

Sequenced material: peripheral blood, taken in a trial of Ad26.COV2.S vaccine versus placebo. The source is a person aged 18-65 years who received the Ad26.COV2.S COVID-19 vaccine or a placebo.

The rearrangement links TRBV30 to TRBJ1-3; the D is unclear. CDR3 size: 14 residues. Per germline, CDR1 GTSNPN and CDR2 SVGIG (reference sequence). Between the trimmed V and J ends, which lost 2 bases and 4 bases, there was a span of 12 bases. In DNA form, the CDR3 reads TGTGCCTGGAGTCGGGCAGGACCGGGAAACACCATATATTTT. It specifies CAWSRAGPGNTIYF.

This clone is a singleton in its sample. The chain carries TRBV11-2 and TRBJ2-5, with 11 bases identical to TRBD2. V shed 3 bases and J 7 bases; nucleotides not matched to a gene: 10. In germline, CDR1 is SGHAT, CDR2 FQNNGV. The CDR3 sequence is 16 residues long. The CDR3 sequence: CASSFAPGTSGGTQYF. In nucleotides, the CDR3 is TGTGCCAGCAGCTTCGCCCCCGGGACTAGCGGTGGGACCCAGTACTTC.

Only a few counts were recorded for this clone. The chain combines TRBV5-1 with TRBJ2-3, with a possible D match to TRBD2 (6 bases). Between the trimmed V and J ends, which lost 2 bases and 2 bases, there was a span of 9 bases. In germline, CDR1 is SGHRS, CDR2 YFSETQ. The CDR3 runs 14 residues. The CDR3 reads CASSFSDYTDTQYF. In nucleotides, the CDR3 is TGCGCCAGCAGCTTCTCGGACTACACAGATACGCAGTATTTT.